Listed here are 29 T cell receptor beta chains from one sample, sequenced in a study of blood T cell repertoires in COVID-19. Repertoires were generated with immunoSEQ multiplex PCR, while TCRdb's copy carries only in-frame clones and drops some. The repertoire holds 150,000 to 200,000 clones, with about 75% as singletons. Sequencing was performed on peripheral blood. The receptors originated from a woman between 65 and 79 years old with acute or convalescent COVID-19.

This clone was seen more than once but under ten times. The chain joins TRBV29-1 to TRBJ1-2; TRBD1 is a possible D gene (6 bases). V lost 0 bases, J lost 1 base, and 12 bases lay in between. Germline loops: CDR1 SQVTM, CDR2 ANQGSEA. The CDR3 sequence is 15 residues long. CDR3 sequence: CSVEEPGDRNYGYTF. The CDR3 DNA reads as TGCAGCGTTGAAGAACCAGGGGACCGTAACTATGGCTACACCTTC.

V is TRBV2 and J is TRBJ1-3; TRBD1 matches at 8 bases. Germline V gives CDR1 SNHLY, CDR2 FYNNEI. The CDR3 loop spans 16 amino acids. The V segment lost 6 bases and the J segment 0 bases; nucleotides outside the gene matches: 7. The CDR3, as DNA: TGTGCCAGCAGAGACGGCGGGACAGGCTCTGGAAACACCATATATTTT. Translating gives CASRDGGTGSGNTIYF.

This chain connects TRBV23-1 to TRBJ1-2, with 7 bases matching TRBD1. TRBV23-1 is classed as an ORF, of uncertain function. J gave up 7 bases and V 2 bases, and 4 bases lay outside the gene matches. There are 13 residues in the CDR3. The CDR3 region is CASSQRGPGGYTF. The CDR3 DNA reads as TGCGCCAGCAGTCAAAGGGGGCCGGGTGGCTACACCTTC.

This chain links TRBV5-4 with TRBJ2-1, with 8 bases fitting TRBD2. The CDR3 covers 18 residues. With V trimmed by 0 bases and J by 4 bases, 12 bases remained unmatched. Germline-derived CDR1 and CDR2 are SGHNT and YYREEE (reference sequence). CDR3 bases: TGTGCCAGCAGCTTGGGGATGGGGGCGTCGGGAGGGTACAATGAGCAGTTCTTC. Its translation is CASSLGMGASGGYNEQFF.

The chain links TRBV15 to TRBJ2-7; 11 bases are shared with TRBD2. The CDR3 spans 16 residues. Germline trimming cut 1 base from V and 1 base from J; bases unmatched to any gene: 3. The germline CDR1 and CDR2 sequences are LNHNV and YYDKDF (reference sequence). CDR3 in DNA: TGTGCCACCAGCAGAGGGACTAGCGGGTTTTCCTACGAGCAGTACTTC. Amino acids: CATSRGTSGFSYEQYF. The variable domain in full, completed from reference TRBV15 and TRBJ2-7, reads DAMVIQNPRYQVTQFGKPVTLSCSQTLNHNVMYWYQQKSSQAPKLLFHYYDKDFNNEADTPDNFQSRRPNTSFCFLDIRSPGLGDTAMYLCATSRGTSGFSYEQYFGPGTRLTVT.

The V and J genes are TRBV5-1 and TRBJ2-7; D remains unclear. V shed 0 bases and J shed 4 bases, with 8 bases lying between them. CDR1 is SGHRS, CDR2 YFSETQ, per germline. This CDR3 spans 13 amino acids. The CDR3, as DNA: TGCGCCAGCAGCTTGGATGGCCTTTACGAGCAGTACTTC. This encodes CASSLDGLYEQYF.

The chain employs TRBV10-3 and TRBJ2-3, with D perhaps matching TRBD1 (5 bases). This CDR3 is built from 14 residues. Trimming pared 4 bases from V and 1 base from J, leaving 9 bases between. The germline V gene has CDR1 ENHRY and CDR2 SYGVKD. CDR3 amino acids: CAISASRGTDTQYF. In DNA form, the CDR3 reads TGTGCCATCAGTGCAAGCAGGGGCACAGATACGCAGTATTTT.

The chain is built from TRBV7-2 and TRBJ2-7; the D gene is possibly TRBD2 (6 bases). Germline V lookup: CDR1 SGHTA, CDR2 FQGNSA. CDR3 size: 15 residues. Trimming stripped 5 bases from V and 7 bases from J, with 21 bases between. The CDR3 spells CASSQISVRGREQYF. The CDR3 DNA sequence: TGTGCCAGCAGCCAAATCTCTGTCCGAGGGAGGGAGCAGTACTTC.

The V and J genes are TRBV2 and TRBJ2-3, with TRBD2 matching 12 bases. Germline loops: CDR1 SNHLY, CDR2 FYNNEI. With 4 bases clipped from V and 0 bases from J, the junction kept 11 bases outside the gene matches. The CDR3 consists of 19 residues. The CDR3 spells CASSAPLAGGDTSTDTQYF. The CDR3 nucleotides read TGTGCCAGCAGTGCCCCGCTAGCGGGGGGGGACACTAGCACAGATACGCAGTATTTT.

Worth noting for this clone: Germline is not matched at one junction end, which may reflect a read error. CDR3 nucleotide sequence: TGTGCTAGCAGCTCGCGTGGGACTAGCGGGAGAGGCAATGAGCAGTTCTTC. It encodes CASSSRGTSGRGNEQFF. This chain links TRBV7-2 with TRBJ2-1; 14 bases agree with TRBD2. Germline CDR1 reads SGHTA; CDR2 reads FQGNSA. This CDR3 has 17 residues.

This rearrangement joins TRBV2 to TRBJ2-3; 10 bases are shared with TRBD2. Germline-derived CDR1 and CDR2 are SNHLY and FYNNEI. The CDR3 extends over 17 amino acids. Losses at the gene ends were 2 bases for V and 5 bases for J; bases not matched to a gene: 10. The CDR3: CASSELAGDAWKDTQYF. DNA of the CDR3: TGTGCCAGCAGTGAACTAGCGGGAGACGCTTGGAAAGATACGCAGTATTTT.

This clone was detected only a few times. The rearrangement links TRBV2 to TRBJ2-1, with D possibly being TRBD2 (5 bases). Germline loops: CDR1 SNHLY, CDR2 FYNNEI. The V end was cut by 6 bases, the J end by 0 bases, with 9 bases between. The CDR3 contains 14 residues. CDR3 in DNA: TGTGCCAGCAGAAAGGACTCCTCCTACAATGAGCAGTTCTTC. Translating it yields CASRKDSSYNEQFF.

This chain connects TRBV27 to TRBJ2-3; D possibly corresponds to TRBD1 (5 bases). Germline lookup yields CDR1 MNHEY and CDR2 SMNVEV (reference sequence). The ends were cut back, 2 bases at V and 1 base at J, with 10 bases in the middle. CDR3 size: 15 residues. The CDR3 here is CASSLRWGRTDTQYF. The DNA for the CDR3 is TGTGCCAGCAGTTTAAGGTGGGGCCGCACAGATACGCAGTATTTT.

This chain uses TRBV5-1 with TRBJ2-3, with 7 bases lining up with TRBD2. Unmatched junction bases numbered 4, after V lost 3 bases and J lost 0 bases. Germline V gives CDR1 SGHRS, CDR2 YFSETQ. The CDR3 extends over 15 amino acids. CDR3 DNA sequence: TGCGCCAGCAGCTCGACTAGCAGGAGCACAGATACGCAGTATTTT. The encoded protein is CASSSTSRSTDTQYF.

This rearrangement joins TRBV7-2 to TRBJ2-7; the D gene is possibly TRBD2 (6 bases). Trimming removed 5 bases from V and 1 base from J, with 15 bases in between. There are 15 residues in the CDR3. Germline CDR1 reads SGHTA; CDR2 reads FQGNSA. The chain's CDR3 is CASSPRRAHSYEQYF. The CDR3 nucleotides read TGTGCCAGCAGCCCCCGGAGGGCCCATTCCTACGAGCAGTACTTC. Variable domain in full (rest from reference TRBV7-2 and TRBJ2-7): GAGVSQSPSNKVTEKGKDVELRCDPISGHTALYWYRQSLGQGLEFLIYFQGNSAPDKSGLPSDRFSAERTGGSVSTLTIQRTQQEDSAVYLCASSPRRAHSYEQYFGPGTRLTVT.

The chain combines TRBV9 with TRBJ2-1, with D perhaps TRBD1 (7 bases). The CDR3 has 17 amino acids. V lost 4 bases and J lost 7, with 24 bases in between. Per germline, CDR1 SGDLS and CDR2 YYNGEE. CDR3 coding DNA: TGTGCCAGCAGCCCGTCAGGGGGGACCCTGAAACGGAATGAGCAGTTCTTC. Its protein is CASSPSGGTLKRNEQFF.

The chain employs TRBV5-1 and TRBJ2-1; possible D gene TRBD2, 6 bases. Trimming took off 6 bases at V and 2 bases at J, with 15 bases between the two ends. The length of the CDR3 is 15 residues. Germline values: CDR1 SGHRS, CDR2 YFSETQ. CDR3 protein: CASTSTGRAYNEQFF. The DNA for the CDR3 is TGCGCCAGCACCTCGACCGGGAGAGCCTACAATGAGCAGTTCTTC.

The chain is built from TRBV6-5 and TRBJ1-1, with no clear D. The CDR3 extends over 13 amino acids. Germline assignment: CDR1 MNHEY and CDR2 SVGAGI. Trimming removed 5 bases at V and 3 bases at J, with 10 bases between. Written as DNA, the CDR3 is TGTGCCAGCAGTAAACGGGAGGACACTGAAGCTTTCTTT. This sequence encodes CASSKREDTEAFF.

The chain employs TRBV29-1 and TRBJ1-3, with D uncertain. The CDR3 totals 15 residues. In germline, CDR1 is SQVTM, CDR2 ANQGSEA. V was shortened by 2 bases and J by 0 bases, with 11 bases between the two germline ends. The CDR3 here is CSVELSIGSGNTIYF. Here the CDR3 DNA reads TGCAGCGTTGAACTTTCGATCGGCTCTGGAAACACCATATATTTT.

In its sample, this clone was seen once. J is TRBJ2-3 and V is TRBV2; 13 positions agree with TRBD2. Per germline, CDR1 SNHLY and CDR2 FYNNEI. With V trimmed by 7 bases and J by 0 bases, 4 bases remained unmatched. The length of the CDR3 is 16 residues. This chain's CDR3 is CASNGLAGVSTDTQYF. The CDR3 nucleotides read TGTGCCAGCAACGGACTAGCGGGAGTGAGCACAGATACGCAGTATTTT.

This chain connects TRBV5-1 to TRBJ1-2, with 10 bases matching TRBD1. J lost 2 bases, V lost 4 bases, and 5 bases had no gene match. CDR1 is SGHRS and CDR2 is YFSETQ in the germline V gene. This CDR3 is 15 amino acids long. The CDR3 is CASSAGTGVNYGYTF. In DNA, the CDR3 is TGCGCCAGCAGCGCTGGGACAGGGGTAAACTATGGCTACACCTTC.

This clone is a singleton in its sample. CDR3 in DNA: TGCGCCAGCGGGAGACAGGAGAGGGAGACCCAGTACTTC. It translates to CASGRQERETQYF. The chain carries TRBV4-1 and TRBJ2-5; a possible D gene is TRBD1 (6 bases). This CDR3 has 13 amino acids. Germline V gene data show CDR1 as MGHRA and CDR2 as YSYEKL. V lost 8 bases and J 5 bases, leaving 15 bases between the germline ends.

The chain recombines TRBV11-3 with TRBJ2-7; a weak D match, TRBD2 (6 bases). The CDR3 consists of 15 residues. V lost 5 bases, J lost 1 base, and 15 bases lay in between. CDR1 is SGHNT and CDR2 is YENEEA in the germline V gene. The CDR3 nucleotides are TGTGCCAGCAGCCTACTAAGCGGGCCGTCCTACGAGCAGTACTTC. Translation gives CASSLLSGPSYEQYF.

This chain uses TRBV5-4 with TRBJ2-1; TRBD2 matches at 7 bases. Germline V gene sequence: CDR1 SGHNT, CDR2 YYREEE (reference sequence). The ends lost 7 bases at V and 3 bases at J; junction bases unmatched: 7. There are 14 residues in the CDR3. The CDR3, as DNA: TGTGCCAGCTATAAGGGCGGGAGCTACAATGAGCAGTTCTTC. Its translation: CASYKGGSYNEQFF.

This clone showed up just once. The rearrangement uses TRBV29-1 and TRBJ2-1; 9 bases map to TRBD2. Germline-derived CDR1 and CDR2 are SQVTM and ANQGSEA. There are 15 residues in the CDR3. The V gene end was trimmed by 5 bases and the J gene end by 2 bases; junction bases not matched to a gene: 7. CDR3 DNA sequence: TGCAGCGTTCAGTTTAGCGGGAGTACCTACAATGAGCAGTTCTTC. It is translated as CSVQFSGSTYNEQFF.

A word on this clone: The DNA is left out, because the CDR3 cannot be placed on it with certainty; the CDR3 is given as TCRdb lists it. The V gene is TRBV19, the J gene TRBJ1-2. The germline V gene encodes CDR1 LNHDA and CDR2 SQIVND (reference sequence). The CDR3 spans 12 residues, counting both ends. CDR3 sequence reads: CASSFGSGGYTF.

This clone was observed once. The chain carries TRBV9 and TRBJ2-5, with unresolved D. Germline V lookup: CDR1 SGDLS, CDR2 YYNGEE. With 0 bases removed from V and 0 bases from J, the gap between germline ends came to 9 bases. The CDR3 is made up of 15 amino acids. CDR3 sequence reads: CASSVGPGYQETQYF. CDR3 sequence (DNA): TGTGCCAGCAGCGTAGGCCCCGGGTACCAAGAGACCCAGTACTTC.

The chain couples TRBV7-8 to TRBJ1-6; tentative D call: TRBD1 (6 bases). The germline gives CDR1 SGHVS, CDR2 FQNEAQ. The CDR3 sequence is 16 residues long. Trimming removed 1 base at V and 3 bases at J, with 10 bases between. CDR3 bases: TGTGCCAGCAGCTTAGATAGGACAGACTATAATTCACCCCTCCACTTT. This codes for CASSLDRTDYNSPLHF.

In the case of this clone: Germline is not matched at one junction end, which may reflect a read error. The chain is built from TRBV5-1 and TRBJ2-5; possibly TRBD2 for D (6 bases). The CDR3 totals 14 residues. Per germline, CDR1 SGHRS and CDR2 YFSETQ. For the CDR3, the DNA is TGCGCCAGCAGCTTAACGGGACTCCAAGGGACCCAGTACTTC. Amino acid sequence: CASSLTGLQGTQYF.